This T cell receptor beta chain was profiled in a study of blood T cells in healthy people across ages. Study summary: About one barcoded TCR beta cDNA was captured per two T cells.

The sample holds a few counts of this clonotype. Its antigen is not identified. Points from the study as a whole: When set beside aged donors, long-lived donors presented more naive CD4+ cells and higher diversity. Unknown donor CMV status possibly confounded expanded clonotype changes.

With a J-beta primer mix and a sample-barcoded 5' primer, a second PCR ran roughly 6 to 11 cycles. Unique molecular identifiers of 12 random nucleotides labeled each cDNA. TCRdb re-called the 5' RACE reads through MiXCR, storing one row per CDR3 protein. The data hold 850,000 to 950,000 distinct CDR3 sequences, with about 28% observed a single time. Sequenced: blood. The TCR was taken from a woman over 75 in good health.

CDR3 region: CASSKGLAGFTDTQYF. As DNA, the CDR3 is TGTGCCAGCAGCAAGGGACTAGCGGGCTTCACAGATACGCAGTATTTT. The rearrangement joins TRBV11-3 to TRBJ2-3; 12 bases align to TRBD2. This CDR3 has 16 residues. With V trimmed by 5 bases and J by 2 bases, 5 bases remained unmatched. The V gene's germline CDR1 is SGHNT and CDR2 YENEEA. Filled out from reference TRBV11-3 and TRBJ2-3, the complete variable domain reads EAGVVQSPRYKIIEKKQPVAFWCNPISGHNTLYWYLQNLGQGPELLIRYENEEAVDDSQLPKDRFSAERLKGVDSTLKIQPAELGDSAVYLCASSKGLAGFTDTQYFGPGTRLTVL.